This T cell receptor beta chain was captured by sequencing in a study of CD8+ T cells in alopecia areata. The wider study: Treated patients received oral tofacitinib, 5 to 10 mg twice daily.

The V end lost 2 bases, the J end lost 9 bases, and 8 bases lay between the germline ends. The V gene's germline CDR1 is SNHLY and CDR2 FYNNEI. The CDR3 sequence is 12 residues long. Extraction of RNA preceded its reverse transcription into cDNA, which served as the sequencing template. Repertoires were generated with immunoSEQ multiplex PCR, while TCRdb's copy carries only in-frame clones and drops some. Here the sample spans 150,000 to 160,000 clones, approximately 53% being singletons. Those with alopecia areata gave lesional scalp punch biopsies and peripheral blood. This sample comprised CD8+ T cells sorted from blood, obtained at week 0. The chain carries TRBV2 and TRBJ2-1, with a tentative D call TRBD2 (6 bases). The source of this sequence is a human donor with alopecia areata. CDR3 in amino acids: CASSERRGEQFF. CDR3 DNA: TGTGCCAGCAGTGAAAGGCGGGGTGAGCAGTTCTTC. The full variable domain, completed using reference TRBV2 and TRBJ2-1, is EPEVTQTPSHQVTQMGQEVILRCVPISNHLYFYWYRQILGQKVEFLVSFYNNEISEKSEIFDDQFSVERPDGSNFTLKIRSTKLEDSAMYFCASSERRGEQFFGPGTRLTVL.